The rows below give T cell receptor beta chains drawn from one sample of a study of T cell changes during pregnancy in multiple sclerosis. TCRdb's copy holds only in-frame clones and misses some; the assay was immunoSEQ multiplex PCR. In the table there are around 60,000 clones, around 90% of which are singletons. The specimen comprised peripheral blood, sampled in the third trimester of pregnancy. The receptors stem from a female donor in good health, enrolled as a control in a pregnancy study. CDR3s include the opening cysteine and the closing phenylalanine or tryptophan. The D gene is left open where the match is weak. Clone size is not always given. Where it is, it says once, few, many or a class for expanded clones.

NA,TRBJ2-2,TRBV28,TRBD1,TGTGCCAGCAGCCGCGGACAGGGGCTGGAGCTGTTTTTT,CASSRGQGLELFF
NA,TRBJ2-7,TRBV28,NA,TGTGCCAGCAAGCCGGGAGCCGTCTACGAGCAGTACTTC,CASKPGAVYEQYF
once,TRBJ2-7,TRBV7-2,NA,TGTGCCAGCAGCCCCCTCAGGGGCCACTACGAGCAGTACTTC,CASSPLRGHYEQYF
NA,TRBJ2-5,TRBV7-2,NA,TGTGCCAGCAGCCGAACCGTGCTTGCGGAGGCCCAGTACTTC,CASSRTVLAEAQYF
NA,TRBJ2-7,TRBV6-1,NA,TGTGCCAGCAGTGAAGTTAGCGGCTCCTACGAGCAGTACTTC,CASSEVSGSYEQYF
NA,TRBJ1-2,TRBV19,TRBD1,TGTGCCAGTAGTACAAATCGACAGGGATGGAACTATGGCTACACCTTC,CASSTNRQGWNYGYTF
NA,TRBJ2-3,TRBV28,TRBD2,TGTGCCAGCAGTCAAACTAGCGGGCTTACAGATACGCAGTATTTT,CASSQTSGLTDTQYF
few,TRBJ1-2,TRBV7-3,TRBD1,TGTGCCAGCAGCTCCGGGACAGGGTCTGGCTACACCTTC,CASSSGTGSGYTF
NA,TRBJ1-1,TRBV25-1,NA,TGTGCCAGCAGGCCTCACGACGGACAGAACACTGAAGCTTTCTTT,CASRPHDGQNTEAFF
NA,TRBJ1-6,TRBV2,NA,TGTGCCAGCGCTTCAAGGGCGGGGGCTAATTCACCCCTCCACTTT,CASASRAGANSPLHF
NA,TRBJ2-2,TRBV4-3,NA,TGCGCCAGCAGCCCTCCCCAGAGGTCCGGGGAGCTGTTTTTT,CASSPPQRSGELFF
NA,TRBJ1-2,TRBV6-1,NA,TGTGCCAGCAGACAGGGTATACACTCAAACTATGGCTACACCTTC,CASRQGIHSNYGYTF
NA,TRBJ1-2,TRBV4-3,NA,TGCGCCAGCAGCCAAGTAGGAGGGGATGGCTACACCTTC,CASSQVGGDGYTF
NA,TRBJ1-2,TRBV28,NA,TGTGCCAGCAGCTGGGGGGACCAGAACTATGGCTACACCTTC,CASSWGDQNYGYTF
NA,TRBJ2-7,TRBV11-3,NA,TGTGCCAGCAGCTCACGAGGGGAGCAGTACTTC,CASSSRGEQYF
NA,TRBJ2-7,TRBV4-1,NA,TGCGCCAGCAGCCAAGAATCCTTCGGGGGTTCCCTCTACGAGCAGTACTTC,CASSQESFGGSLYEQYF
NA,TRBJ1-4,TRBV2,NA,TGTGCCAGCAAAGGCCCGAAGGAGCAGGGTCCTAATGAAAAACTGTTTTTT,CASKGPKEQGPNEKLFF
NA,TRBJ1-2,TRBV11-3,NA,TGTGCCAGCAGCTCCCGACAGGGCTACACCTTC,CASSSRQGYTF
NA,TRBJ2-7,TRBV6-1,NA,TGTGCCAGCAGTGACGCGGGGACGCTCCTCTCAGAAAAGTACTTC,CASSDAGTLLSEKYF
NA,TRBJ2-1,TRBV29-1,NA,TGCAGCGTTGCTGACAGCTCCTACAATGAGCAGTTCTTC,CSVADSSYNEQFF
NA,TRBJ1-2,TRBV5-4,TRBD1,TGTGCCAGCAGCGGGGACAGGCTCTATGGCTACACCTTC,CASSGDRLYGYTF
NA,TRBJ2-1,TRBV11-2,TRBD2,TGTGCCAGCAGCTGGACTAGCGGGAGCGGTGAGCAGTTCTTC,CASSWTSGSGEQFF
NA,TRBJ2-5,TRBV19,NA,TGTGCCAGTACCTCCCTCGGGACACAAGAGACCCAGTACTTC,CASTSLGTQETQYF
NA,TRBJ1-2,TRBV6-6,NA,TGTGCCAGCAGTTACGGTCAGGGAAACTATGGCTACACCTTC,CASSYGQGNYGYTF
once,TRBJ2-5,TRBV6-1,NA,TGTGCCAGCATGGAGGGACAGCTAGGGCGAGAGACCCAGTACTTC,CASMEGQLGRETQYF
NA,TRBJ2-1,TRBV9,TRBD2,TGTGCCAGCAGCGTTAGCGGGAGCGGCTACAATGAGCAGTTCTTC,CASSVSGSGYNEQFF
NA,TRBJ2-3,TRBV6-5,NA,TGTGCCAGCAGTTACGGGGGAAGCCCGAGGGGGACGCAGTATTTT,CASSYGGSPRGTQYF
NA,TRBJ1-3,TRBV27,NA,TGTGCCAGCAGTCCAGCTTTTCCCCCAGGGAACACCATATATTTT,CASSPAFPPGNTIYF
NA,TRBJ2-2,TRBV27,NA,TGTGCCAGCAGTTTGACGATGGTTGGTGCGGCCGGGGAGCTGTTTTTT,CASSLTMVGAAGELFF
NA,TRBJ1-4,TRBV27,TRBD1,TGTGCCAGCAGTTTAAAGGCAGGGGGCGCAACTAATGAAAAACTGTTTTTT,CASSLKAGGATNEKLFF
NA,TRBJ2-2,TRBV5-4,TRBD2,TGTGCCAGCAGCTCTCAATTGGGGATAGCGGGGCTTTCCACCGGGGAGCTGTTTTTT,CASSSQLGIAGLSTGELFF
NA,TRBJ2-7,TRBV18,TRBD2,TGTGCCAGCTCACAGCCCCAGCGGGGCTCCTACGAGCAGTACTTC,CASSQPQRGSYEQYF
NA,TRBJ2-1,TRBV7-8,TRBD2,TGTGCCAGCAGCTTGACTAGCGGGGGGGCCTACAATGAGCAGTTCTTC,CASSLTSGGAYNEQFF
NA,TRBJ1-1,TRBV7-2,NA,TGTGCCAGCAGCGCCTCGGGGAGCAACACTGAAGCTTTCTTT,CASSASGSNTEAFF
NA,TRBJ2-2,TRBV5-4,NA,TGTGCCAGCAGCTACCGACACACCGCCGGGGAGTTGTTTTTT,CASSYRHTAGELFF
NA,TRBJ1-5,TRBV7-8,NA,TGTGCCAGCAGCTTAGGTCGGTTCCAACGGCAGCCCCAGCATTTT,CASSLGRFQRQPQHF
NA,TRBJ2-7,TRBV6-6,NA,TGTGCCAGCAGGGACAGTTTCCTTTCCTACGAGCAGTACTTC,CASRDSFLSYEQYF
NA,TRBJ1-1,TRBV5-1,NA,TGCGCCAGCACGGTCGGGGCTGAAGCTTTCTTT,CASTVGAEAFF
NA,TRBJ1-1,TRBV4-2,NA,TGTGCCAGCAGCCAATCGCCCCCGCAGGTTGGGAACACTGAAGCTTTCTTT,CASSQSPPQVGNTEAFF
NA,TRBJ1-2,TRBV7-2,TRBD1,TGTGCCAGCAGCTTAGGTCGACAGGGGGCTGGCTACACCTTC,CASSLGRQGAGYTF
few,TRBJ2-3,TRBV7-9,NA,TGTGCCAGCAGCTTAGCGGTCCTACCTGAGGATACGCAGTATTTT,CASSLAVLPEDTQYF
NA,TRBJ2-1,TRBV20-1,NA,TGCAGTGCCACAAAATACAATGAGCAGTTCTTC,CSATKYNEQFF
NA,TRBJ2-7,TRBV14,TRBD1,TGTGCCAGCAGCCTTACGGGACAGGGTAACTACGAGCAGTACTTC,CASSLTGQGNYEQYF
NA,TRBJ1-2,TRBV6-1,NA,TGTGCCAGTTACAGGGTCACCTATGGCTACACCTTC,CASYRVTYGYTF
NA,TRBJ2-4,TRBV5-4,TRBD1,TGTGCCAGCAGCTTGGAAGGGGGCGCGGCCAAAAACATTCAGTACTTC,CASSLEGGAAKNIQYF
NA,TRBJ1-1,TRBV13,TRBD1,TGTGCCAGCAGCCTTCCAGGGGGAACTGAAGCTTTCTTT,CASSLPGGTEAFF
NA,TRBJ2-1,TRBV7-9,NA,TGTGCCAGCAGCTTAAATAGCAATGAGCAGTTCTTC,CASSLNSNEQFF
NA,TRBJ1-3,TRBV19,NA,TGTGCCAGTTCCGACAATTCTGGAAACACCATATATTTT,CASSDNSGNTIYF
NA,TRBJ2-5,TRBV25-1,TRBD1,TGTGCCAGCAGTGAAGGACAGGGACGAGAGACCCAGTACTTC,CASSEGQGRETQYF
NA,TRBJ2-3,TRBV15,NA,TGTGCCACCAGCAGGAGATACAGCACAGATACGCAGTATTTT,CATSRRYSTDTQYF
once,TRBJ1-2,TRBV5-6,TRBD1,TGTGCCAGCAGCCCCGGGACAGGGCTCTATGGCTACACCTTC,CASSPGTGLYGYTF
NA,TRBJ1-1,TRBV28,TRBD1,TGTGCCAGCAGTCCAGTGGACAGGTCTCCCGCTGAAGCTTTCTTT,CASSPVDRSPAEAFF
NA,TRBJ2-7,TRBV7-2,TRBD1,TGTGCCAGCAGCCCGCGGACAGGCGTCTACGAGCAGTACTTC,CASSPRTGVYEQYF
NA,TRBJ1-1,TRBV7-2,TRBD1,TGTGCCAGCAGCTTACAGGGGGAAAGGAACACTGAAGCTTTCTTT,CASSLQGERNTEAFF